The next 31 T cell receptor beta chains were all read from a single sample in a study of monozygotic twins with inflammatory bowel disease (dated by TCRdb to the late 2010s). Receptor amplification or capture employed 5' RACE. The run used an Illumina HiSeq 2500. Following TCRdb reprocessing, every CDR3 protein sequence forms one entry, and DNA is not provided. In this sample's table one finds approximately 420,000 distinct CDR3 sequences. Of the sample, under 3% falls within the top ten clones. The sequencing sample was made of blood. Receptors originate from a human donor with ulcerative colitis or Crohn's disease, or a healthy co-twin of an affected twin (not recorded which).

The chain combines TRBV3-1 with TRBJ2-3; absent DNA, TCRdb's TRBD2 call cannot be checked. CDR1 and CDR2 from the germline V gene are LGHDT and YNNKEL (reference sequence). The length of the CDR3 is 16 residues. The CDR3 sequence is CASSQPLSGRRDTQYF.

The rearrangement links TRBV7-9 to TRBJ2-1. Germline V gene data show CDR1 as SEHNR and CDR2 as FQNEAQ (reference sequence). The CDR3 has 11 amino acids. The CDR3 loop is CASSDSLEQFF. Supplemented by reference TRBV7-9 and TRBJ2-1, the full variable domain reads DTGVSQNPRHKITKRGQNVTFRCDPISEHNRLYWYRQTLGQGPEFLTYFQNEAQLEKSRLLSDRFSAERPKGSFSTLEIQRTEQGDSAMYLCASSDSLEQFFGPGTRLTVL.

The rearrangement links TRBV7-9 to TRBJ2-7; without DNA, the TCRdb call of TRBD1 cannot be checked. CDR1 SEHNR and CDR2 FQNEAQ come from the germline V gene (reference sequence). The CDR3 extends over 15 amino acids. The CDR3 is CASSLDRAPSYEQYF.

V usage is TRBV4-1 and J usage is TRBJ1-4; TCRdb outputs TRBD1, but without DNA this stays unchecked. The CDR3 has 15 residues. Germline V lookup: CDR1 MGHRA, CDR2 YSYEKL. The CDR3 here is CASSQGQGADEKLFF.

The rearrangement links TRBV12-3 or TRBV12-4 to TRBJ1-2. The CDR3 sequence is 18 residues long. CDR3 region: CASSLVVAGSSSNYGYTF.

This sequence joins TRBV5-1 and TRBJ2-7; TCRdb calls TRBD1, which cannot be checked without DNA. This CDR3 contains 15 residues. CDR1 and CDR2 from the germline V gene are SGHRS and YFSETQ. This CDR3 is CASSLGQGRQNEQYF.

This rearrangement joins TRBV3-1 to TRBJ1-6; TCRdb selects TRBD1, and the lack of DNA leaves this call unchecked. The CDR3 sequence is 14 residues long. Germline values: CDR1 LGHDT, CDR2 YNNKEL (reference sequence). The CDR3 here is CASSPGTGASPLHF.

The chain uses TRBV12-3 or TRBV12-4 and TRBJ1-5; without DNA, the TCRdb call of TRBD1 cannot be checked. The CDR3 is 15 residues long. The CDR3 protein is CASSSRTGGNQPQHF.

The chain employs TRBV15 and TRBJ2-2. CDR3 length: 13 amino acids. Germline V CDR1 and CDR2: LNHNV, YYDKDF (reference sequence). CDR3: CATSPDRSGELFF.

The V and J genes are TRBV20-1 and TRBJ2-3; no DNA is available, so the TRBD2 call from TCRdb remains unchecked. The CDR3 is 14 amino acids. Germline CDR1 reads DFQATT; CDR2 reads SNEGSKA (reference sequence). The CDR3 reads CSARVAGNTDTQYF.

The chain employs TRBV5-4 and TRBJ1-2. The CDR3 covers 15 residues. Looked up from germline, CDR1 is SGHNT and CDR2 is YYREEE (reference sequence). The CDR3 loop reads CASSPSEGTGYGYTF.

The J gene is TRBJ2-5, the V gene TRBV12-3 or TRBV12-4; TCRdb's assignment of TRBD2 cannot be checked, as there is no DNA. This CDR3 spans 15 amino acids. The CDR3 reads CASSLVGGRGETQYF.

V is TRBV6-5 and J is TRBJ2-1; TCRdb lists TRBD2, though no DNA is available to test this call. CDR1 and CDR2 (germline): MNHEY, SVGAGI. The CDR3 spans 16 residues. The CDR3 here is CASSYSVAGAANEQFF.

The gene calls are TRBV20-1 and TRBJ2-7; no DNA is available, so the TRBD2 call from TCRdb remains unchecked. Germline V gene data show CDR1 as DFQATT and CDR2 as SNEGSKA (reference sequence). The CDR3 covers 15 residues. CDR3 in amino acids: CSARYRLAGVYEQYF.

The chain combines TRBV2 with TRBJ1-3. This CDR3 has 14 amino acids. The V gene's germline CDR1 is SNHLY and CDR2 FYNNEI. The CDR3 protein is CASRDSNSGNTIYF.

The gene calls are TRBV18 and TRBJ2-2. Germline CDR1 KGHSH, CDR2 LQKENI. The CDR3 totals 15 residues. CDR3 amino acids: CASSRSGTNTGELFF. The entire variable domain, with the rest obtained from reference TRBV18 and TRBJ2-2, is as follows: NAGVMQNPRHLVRRRGQEARLRCSPMKGHSHVYWYRQLPEEGLKFMVYLQKENIIDESGMPKERFSAEFPKEGPSILRIQQVVRGDSAAYFCASSRSGTNTGELFFGEGSRLTVL.

V and J are TRBV27 and TRBJ2-1; TCRdb returns TRBD1, unconfirmable since there is no DNA. Germline V CDR1 and CDR2: MNHEY, SMNVEV (reference sequence). This CDR3 is built from 14 residues. CDR3 residues: CASSLGGANNEQFF.

V usage is TRBV7-7 and J usage is TRBJ2-7; TCRdb gives TRBD1 as the D gene, but with no DNA this cannot be confirmed. CDR3 length: 15 amino acids. Germline V gene lookup returns CDR1 SSHAT and CDR2 FNYEAQ (reference sequence). The CDR3 loop reads CASSLSYGATYEQYF.

This chain connects TRBV24-1 to TRBJ2-7; the TCRdb D gene call, TRBD1, has no DNA to confirm it. Germline V gene lookup returns CDR1 KGHDR and CDR2 SFDVKD. The CDR3 extends over 15 amino acids. The CDR3 loop is CATRPDIQPPYEQYF.

The V gene is TRBV4-2, the J gene TRBJ2-3; absent DNA, TCRdb's TRBD1 call cannot be checked. The CDR3 covers 16 residues. Germline CDR1 reads LGHNA; CDR2 reads YNFKEQ. The CDR3 protein is CASSQEQGGSTDTQYF.

The chain has TRBV30 and TRBJ1-1; lacking DNA, the TRBD1 call made by TCRdb goes unchecked. The germline V gene encodes CDR1 GTSNPN and CDR2 SVGIG (reference sequence). This CDR3 is built from 12 residues. The CDR3 spells CALRGGNTEAFF.

The V gene is TRBV12-3 or TRBV12-4, the J gene TRBJ1-6; checking the TCRdb D call of TRBD1 is not possible without DNA. The CDR3 has 16 amino acids. This chain's CDR3 is CASSLVGLGGYSPLHF.

This chain connects TRBV20-1 to TRBJ1-5. The CDR3 loop spans 14 amino acids. Germline values: CDR1 DFQATT, CDR2 SNEGSKA (reference sequence). The CDR3 sequence is CSALRTDSNQPQHF.

The rearrangement joins TRBV5-1 to TRBJ2-2; the D call of TRBD2 rests on TCRdb alone, since no DNA is present to check it. CDR3 length: 16 amino acids. Germline V gene sequence: CDR1 SGHRS, CDR2 YFSETQ. CDR3 in amino acids: CASSPGTSGGIGELFF.

The J gene is TRBJ2-5, the V gene TRBV20-1; the D call from TCRdb, TRBD1, cannot be confirmed without DNA. This CDR3 is built from 13 residues. CDR1 and CDR2 (germline): DFQATT, SNEGSKA (reference sequence). The CDR3 spells CSARDRGGETQYF.

The V gene is TRBV4-1, the J gene TRBJ1-1; the TCRdb D gene call, TRBD1, has no DNA to confirm it. CDR1 MGHRA and CDR2 YSYEKL come from the germline V gene. The CDR3 runs 14 residues. CDR3 sequence: CASSAPGQGTATFF.

The chain employs TRBV7-2 and TRBJ2-2; TCRdb names TRBD2, which stays unverified in the absence of DNA. Germline-derived CDR1 and CDR2 are SGHTA and FQGNSA. CDR3 length equals 12 residues. The CDR3 sequence is CASSALRGELFF.

The chain employs TRBV6-5 and TRBJ2-3; as DNA is missing, the TRBD1 call by TCRdb cannot be tested. The CDR3 covers 17 residues. Looked up from germline, CDR1 is MNHEY and CDR2 is SVGAGI. CDR3 amino acids: CASSYSNPGTITDTQYF.

V usage is TRBV5-1 and J usage is TRBJ2-5; TCRdb outputs TRBD2, but without DNA this stays unchecked. The CDR3 covers 15 residues. Per germline, CDR1 SGHRS and CDR2 YFSETQ. The CDR3 region is CASGRAPRPLETQYF.

The rearrangement links TRBV5-1 to TRBJ1-2; no DNA is available, so the TRBD1 call from TCRdb remains unchecked. Per the germline V gene, CDR1 is SGHRS and CDR2 is YFSETQ. The CDR3 loop spans 14 amino acids. This CDR3 is CASSSMKGIGGYTF. Using reference TRBV5-1 and TRBJ1-2 for the parts outside the CDR3, the full variable domain is KAGVTQTPRYLIKTRGQQVTLSCSPISGHRSVSWYQQTPGQGLQFLFEYFSETQRNKGNFPGRFSGRQFSNSRSEMNVSTLELGDSALYLCASSSMKGIGGYTFGSGTRLTVV.

V and J are TRBV7-2 and TRBJ2-7; TCRdb's D call, TRBD1, is unchecked because there is no DNA. Germline V gene lookup returns CDR1 SGHTA and CDR2 FQGNSA. This CDR3 contains 14 residues. The CDR3 here is CASSHGGSSYEQYF.